The 27 T cell receptor beta chains below all came from one sample that was sequenced in a study of human versus mouse CDR3 diversity and MHC coevolution (dated by TCRdb to 2015 to 2018). Libraries came from the immunoSEQ multiplex PCR assay. The table comes from immuneACCESS by way of TCRdb, which keeps in-frame sequences with V and J called. Part of the clones is missing from these tables; in studies checked, under half for an unresolved V gene and the rest for unknown reasons. The sample has 60,000 or so clones on record, just under 95% of them singletons. Together, the top ten hold under 20% of the sample. Sample: naive CD4+ T cells from blood. The sample's cell subset or site, from its label and the paper: CD45RO-negative CD62L-positive naive CD4 T cells. These receptors were obtained from a person aged 55 to 69 in good health.

The CDR3 DNA reads as TGTGCCAGCTACAGCGGGAGGAACACAGATACGCAGTATTTT. This translates into CASYSGRNTDTQYF. The chain recombines TRBV6-5 with TRBJ2-3; 9 bases map to TRBD2. The CDR3 contains 14 residues. With V trimmed by 8 bases and J by 2 bases, 5 bases remained unmatched. Germline assignment: CDR1 MNHEY and CDR2 SVGAGI.

V is TRBV4-1 and J is TRBJ2-4; the D gene is possibly TRBD2 (6 bases). The CDR3 contains 14 residues. CDR1 and CDR2 (germline): MGHRA, YSYEKL. Trimming removed 3 bases from V and 5 bases from J, with 11 bases in between. The CDR3: CASSHAGTENIQYF. CDR3 coding DNA: TGCGCCAGCAGCCATGCAGGGACTGAAAACATTCAGTACTTC.

CDR3 nucleotide sequence: TGTGCCAGCAGCGGGGACAACTCCTACGAGCAGTACTTC. Translation gives CASSGDNSYEQYF. V and J are TRBV9 and TRBJ2-7; maybe TRBD1 (6 bases). This CDR3 is 13 amino acids long. V shed 3 bases and J shed 0 bases, with 7 bases lying between them. Per the germline V gene, CDR1 is SGDLS and CDR2 is YYNGEE.

The genes are TRBV7-6 and TRBJ2-2; TRBD1 is a possible D gene (6 bases). Germline CDR1 SGHVS, CDR2 FNYEAQ. This CDR3 spans 17 amino acids. Trimming removed 5 bases at V and 2 bases at J, with 18 bases between. In DNA form, the CDR3 reads TGTGCCAGCAGCGTACAGGGTATTCGGCCAAACACCGGGGAGCTGTTTTTT. Protein: CASSVQGIRPNTGELFF.

The genes are TRBV28 and TRBJ1-2; 7 nucleotides match TRBD1. After removal of 4 bases from V and 1 base from J, the junction contained 15 bases not matched to a gene. This CDR3 comprises 18 residues. Germline loops: CDR1 MDHEN, CDR2 SYDVKM. The chain's CDR3 is CASSSPGIGTVINYGYTF. In DNA form, the CDR3 reads TGTGCCAGCAGTTCTCCAGGGATCGGGACAGTAATTAACTATGGCTACACCTTC.

The CDR3 nucleotides read TGCGCCAGCAACGGGGGAAGCTCCTACGAGCAGTACTTC. Translating it yields CASNGGSSYEQYF. The chain couples TRBV10-2 to TRBJ2-5, with a possible D match to TRBD2 (6 bases). The closer fit of TRBJ2-7 to the DNA end suggests the J call may be wrong. The germline CDR1 and CDR2 sequences are WSHSY and SAAADI. The CDR3 runs 13 residues.

The genes are TRBV11-3 and TRBJ2-1; TRBD1 aligns across 7 bases. V lost 5 bases to trimming and J lost 4 bases; unmatched junction nucleotides: 2. This CDR3 is built from 13 residues. CDR1 SGHNT and CDR2 YENEEA come from the germline V gene. Written as DNA, the CDR3 is TGTGCCAGCAGCCTGGGACAGTACAATGAGCAGTTCTTC. It is translated as CASSLGQYNEQFF.

This clone was seen just once. The chain recombines TRBV5-1 with TRBJ1-1; the D is unclear. The germline V and J ends were trimmed by 4 bases and 1 base, with 14 bases remaining between them. The CDR3 runs 15 residues. Germline-derived CDR1 and CDR2 are SGHRS and YFSETQ. CDR3 coding DNA: TGCGCCAGCAGCCCACAAGACCGACAGAACACTGAAGCTTTCTTT. It specifies CASSPQDRQNTEAFF. The full variable domain, with the rest looked up from reference TRBV5-1 and TRBJ1-1, is KAGVTQTPRYLIKTRGQQVTLSCSPISGHRSVSWYQQTPGQGLQFLFEYFSETQRNKGNFPGRFSGRQFSNSRSEMNVSTLELGDSALYLCASSPQDRQNTEAFFGQGTRLTVV.

V gene TRBV14 combines with J gene TRBJ2-3; 9 nucleotides agree with TRBD1. Trimming took 2 bases from V and 1 from J; bases not matched to a gene: 1. CDR1 SGHDN and CDR2 FVKESK come from the germline V gene. There are 15 residues in the CDR3. In DNA form, the CDR3 reads TGTGCCAGCAGCCAATGGACAGGGGGCACAGATACGCAGTATTTT. Translating gives CASSQWTGGTDTQYF.

The chain carries TRBV10-3 and TRBJ1-1; D may be TRBD1 (6 bases). With 5 bases removed from V and 7 bases from J, the gap between germline ends came to 11 bases. The germline V gene encodes CDR1 ENHRY and CDR2 SYGVKD. CDR3 length equals 12 residues. As DNA, the CDR3 is TGTGCCATCAGTCCAGGGGCCGGTGAAGCTTTCTTT. Translation: CAISPGAGEAFF.

This chain joins TRBV11-2 and TRBJ2-2; 14 nucleotides agree with TRBD2. J was trimmed by 7 bases and V by 2 bases; bases with no gene match: 9. This CDR3 contains 18 residues. Germline V gene sequence: CDR1 SGHAT, CDR2 FQNNGV. CDR3 bases: TGTGCCAGCAGCTTACTACTCAGGACTAGCGGGGGGAACGGGGAGCTGTTTTTT. As protein: CASSLLLRTSGGNGELFF.

The V call is TRBV5-6, the J call TRBJ2-3, with 8 positions matching TRBD1. CDR1 is SGHDT and CDR2 is YYEEEE in the germline V gene. This CDR3 spans 14 amino acids. V shed 0 bases, J shed 7 bases, and the junction held 4 bases outside the gene matches. As DNA, the CDR3 is TGTGCCAGCAGCTTGGGACAGGGGTTGAATACGCAGTATTTT. This sequence encodes CASSLGQGLNTQYF.

CDR3 DNA sequence: TGTGCCAGTAGTATAGACCGAGGTCGTGGCTATGGCTACACCTTC. Its translation is CASSIDRGRGYGYTF. V gene TRBV19 combines with J gene TRBJ1-2; no definite D call. Germline loops: CDR1 LNHDA, CDR2 SQIVND (reference sequence). The CDR3 spans 15 residues. The V end lost 0 bases, the J end lost 4 bases, and 12 bases lay between the germline ends.

The V and J genes are TRBV5-4 and TRBJ2-1; D is perhaps TRBD1 (6 bases). The V end was cut by 0 bases, the J end by 6 bases, with 7 bases between. Germline V gene sequence: CDR1 SGHNT, CDR2 YYREEE (reference sequence). This CDR3 contains 13 residues. The CDR3 nucleotides read TGTGCCAGCAGCTTGGTACAGGGCAATGAGCAGTTCTTC. Encoded protein: CASSLVQGNEQFF.

The chain couples TRBV6-4 to TRBJ2-1; D possibly corresponds to TRBD1 (5 bases). The CDR3 covers 16 residues. V gave up 8 bases and J gave up 5 bases, with 22 bases separating them. Germline CDR1 MRHNA, CDR2 SNTAGT. Written as DNA, the CDR3 is TGTGCCAGCCCCCAATCGGTAAGGGGAAAACACAATGAGCAGTTCTTC. This encodes CASPQSVRGKHNEQFF.

This chain links TRBV2 with TRBJ2-7, with 9 bases aligning to TRBD1. Germline V gene lookup returns CDR1 SNHLY and CDR2 FYNNEI. The V gene end was trimmed by 6 bases and the J gene end by 2 bases; junction bases not matched to a gene: 2. The CDR3 consists of 13 residues. The CDR3 loop reads CASRRDRAYEQYF. DNA of the CDR3: TGTGCCAGCAGGAGGGACAGGGCCTACGAGCAGTACTTC.

This clone was seen a handful of times. V usage is TRBV10-3 and J usage is TRBJ2-4; TRBD2 agrees at 8 bases. The CDR3 runs 14 residues. The germline CDR1 and CDR2 sequences are ENHRY and SYGVKD. J lost 6 bases, V lost 3 bases, and 4 bases had no gene match. As DNA, the CDR3 is TGTGCCATCAGTGACGGACTAGCAGTAAACATTCAGTACTTC. Residues: CAISDGLAVNIQYF.

The genes are TRBV7-3 and TRBJ2-2, with TRBD2 matching over 10 bases. J lost 5 bases, V lost 2 bases, and 11 bases had no gene match. From germline, CDR1 is SGHTA and CDR2 FQGTGA. The CDR3 spans 18 residues. This CDR3 reads CASSLGRASGRGTGELFF. Here the CDR3 DNA reads TGTGCCAGCAGCTTAGGACGGGCTAGCGGGAGAGGTACCGGGGAGCTGTTTTTT.

This chain joins TRBV25-1 and TRBJ2-1; no definite D call. Germline CDR1 is MGHDK and CDR2 is SYGVNS. The CDR3 runs to 15 residues. Trimming cost V 1 base and J 4 bases, with 11 bases left between them. CDR3 sequence: CASSESLPRYNEQFF. The CDR3 coding sequence is TGTGCCAGCAGTGAATCACTACCGCGTTACAATGAGCAGTTCTTC.

The V call is TRBV10-2, the J call TRBJ2-7; 14 bases agree with TRBD2. V shed 6 bases and J 7 bases; nucleotides not matched to a gene: 5. The V gene's germline CDR1 is WSHSY and CDR2 SAAADI. CDR3 size: 14 residues. This chain's CDR3 is CASRGLAGAPEQYF. The CDR3 nucleotides read TGCGCCAGCAGGGGACTAGCGGGAGCGCCGGAGCAGTACTTC.

This sequence joins TRBV5-1 and TRBJ2-1; 7 bases are a match to TRBD2. Losses at the gene ends were 0 bases for V and 5 bases for J; bases not matched to a gene: 5. The length of the CDR3 is 15 residues. Germline loops: CDR1 SGHRS, CDR2 YFSETQ. For the CDR3, the DNA is TGCGCCAGCAGCTTGGCCGGGGAGGGGAACAATGAGCAGTTCTTC. As protein: CASSLAGEGNNEQFF.

V gene TRBV7-3 combines with J gene TRBJ2-1; possibly TRBD2 for D (5 bases). Germline loops: CDR1 SGHTA, CDR2 FQGTGA. V lost 1 base and J 9 bases, leaving 19 bases between the germline ends. This CDR3 has 16 amino acids. CDR3 sequence (DNA): TGTGCCAGCAGCTTAAGTCGGACTTCCTCAAGGGCTGAGCAGTTCTTC. Its protein is CASSLSRTSSRAEQFF.

This clone was observed a single time. This chain joins TRBV30 and TRBJ2-1; D may be TRBD2 (6 bases). The length of the CDR3 is 15 residues. Germline CDR1 is GTSNPN and CDR2 is SVGIG (reference sequence). V dropped 2 bases and J dropped 7 bases, with 18 bases sitting between them. The CDR3 nucleotides are TGTGCCTGGAGTCCCCCGCTAGCGCGCATGAATGAGCAGTTCTTC. It specifies CAWSPPLARMNEQFF.

V usage is TRBV9 and J usage is TRBJ2-5; D is possibly TRBD2 (6 bases). Germline V gene sequence: CDR1 SGDLS, CDR2 YYNGEE. The germline V and J ends were trimmed by 3 bases and 4 bases, with 13 bases remaining between them. This CDR3 spans 14 amino acids. The CDR3 loop reads CASSDRGGTETQYF. DNA for the CDR3: TGTGCCAGCAGCGACCGCGGAGGGACAGAGACCCAGTACTTC.

The V gene is TRBV6-5, the J gene TRBJ1-3; possible D gene TRBD1, 6 bases. Germline CDR1 MNHEY, CDR2 SVGAGI. CDR3 length: 15 amino acids. Trimming took off 6 bases at V and 0 bases at J, with 12 bases between the two ends. CDR3 loop: CASRERGGSGNTIYF. The CDR3 nucleotides are TGTGCCAGCAGGGAGCGAGGGGGCTCTGGAAACACCATATATTTT.

The V and J genes are TRBV25-1 and TRBJ1-4; D remains unclear. Trimming took 3 bases from V and 7 from J, leaving 15 bases between them. This CDR3 has 15 residues. The germline gives CDR1 MGHDK, CDR2 SYGVNS. The CDR3 DNA follows: TGTGCCAGCAGTGAGAAAGGAGCCCCGGGTGAAAAACTGTTTTTT. It encodes CASSEKGAPGEKLFF.

The chain is built from TRBV6-5 and TRBJ1-4, with 8 positions matching TRBD1. Trimming at V came to 6 bases and at J to 1 base, leaving 1 base not matched to a gene. The CDR3 contains 14 residues. The V gene's germline CDR1 is MNHEY and CDR2 SVGAGI. For the CDR3, the DNA is TGTGCCAGCAGAACAGGGGGAACTAATGAAAAACTGTTTTTT. Protein sequence: CASRTGGTNEKLFF.